This TCR beta chain was captured in a study of HIV-infected patients and healthy controls. TCRdb independently ran MiXCR on the 5' RACE reads; one entry per CDR3 protein. The top ten clones hold about 1.5% of a sample with tens of thousands of distinct CDR3 sequences, roughly 19% of them seen once. The CDR3 sequence is 14 residues long. The V gene lost 2 bases and the J gene lost 0 bases, with 5 bases spanning the gap. Germline V gene sequence: CDR1 MNHEY, CDR2 SVGAGI. The sequence derives from a human donor in good health. The V call is TRBV6-5, the J call TRBJ1-3, with D unclear. Sequenced input: CD4+ T cells from blood. CDR3: CASSYRDSGNTIYF. CDR3 DNA: TGTGCCAGCAGTTACCGGGACTCTGGAAACACCATATATTTT.